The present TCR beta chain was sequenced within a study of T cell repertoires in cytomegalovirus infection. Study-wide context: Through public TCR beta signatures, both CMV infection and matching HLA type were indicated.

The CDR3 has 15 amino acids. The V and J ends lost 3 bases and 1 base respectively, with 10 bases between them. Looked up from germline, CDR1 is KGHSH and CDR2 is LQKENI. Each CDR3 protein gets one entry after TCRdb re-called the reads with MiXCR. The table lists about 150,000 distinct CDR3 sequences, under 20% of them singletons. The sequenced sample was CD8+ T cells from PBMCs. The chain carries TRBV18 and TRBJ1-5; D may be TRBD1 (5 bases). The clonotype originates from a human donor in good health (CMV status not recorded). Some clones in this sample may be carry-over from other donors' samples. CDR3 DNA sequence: TGTGCCAGCTCACCGGATAGGGGAAGCAATCAGCCCCAGCATTTT. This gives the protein CASSPDRGSNQPQHF.